The rows below give T cell receptor beta chains drawn from one sample of a study of T cell responses to AZD1222 COVID-19 vaccine. Sequencing was performed with immunoSEQ multiplex PCR; in TCRdb, only in-frame clones are kept and a portion is missing. This sample carries fewer than 120,000 clones, about nine tenths of them seen once, and the ten largest clones take around 2.5%. The material sequenced was peripheral blood, taken 28 days after the second AZD1222 dose. All receptors derive from an adult who received the AZD1222 COVID-19 vaccine. CDR3s include the opening cysteine and the closing phenylalanine or tryptophan. D genes are given only for firm matches. The size entry is marked missing in some rows and otherwise reads once, few, many or a size class.

J gene: TRBJ2-7
clone size: once
V gene: TRBV4-2
D gene: -
CDR3 DNA: TGTGCCAGCAGCCAAGATCCGGGGAGCTACGAGCAGTACTTC
CDR3 protein: CASSQDPGSYEQYF

J gene: TRBJ2-1
clone size: -
V gene: TRBV6-4
D gene: TRBD2
CDR3 DNA: TGTGCCAGCAGTGAAATAAGCGGGGGGGACAATGAGCAGTTCTTC
CDR3 protein: CASSEISGGDNEQFF

J gene: TRBJ1-1
clone size: once
V gene: TRBV3-1/TRBV3-2
D gene: TRBD1
CDR3 DNA: TGTGCCAGCAGCCCTCCCGGGACAGTCGGGAACACTGAAGCTTTCTTT
CDR3 protein: CASSPPGTVGNTEAFF

J gene: TRBJ1-1
clone size: -
V gene: TRBV27
D gene: -
CDR3 DNA: TGTGCCAGCAGGACAGGCGGGAACACTGAAGCTTTCTTT
CDR3 protein: CASRTGGNTEAFF

J gene: TRBJ1-1
clone size: -
V gene: TRBV13
D gene: -
CDR3 DNA: TGTGCCAGCGGTGGGAATATGAACACTGAAGCTTTCTTT
CDR3 protein: CASGGNMNTEAFF

J gene: TRBJ2-3
clone size: once
V gene: TRBV12-3/TRBV12-4
D gene: -
CDR3 DNA: TGTGCCAGCAGCCCCTCGGGCACAGATACGCAGTATTTT
CDR3 protein: CASSPSGTDTQYF

J gene: TRBJ1-6
clone size: -
V gene: TRBV18
D gene: TRBD1
CDR3 DNA: TGTGCCAGCTCATCCCGGACAGGGGAGGGTAATTCACCCCTCCACTTT
CDR3 protein: CASSSRTGEGNSPLHF

J gene: TRBJ1-1
clone size: -
V gene: TRBV4-1
D gene: -
CDR3 DNA: TGCGCCAGCAGCCAAGACGTCGGGCACTGGAGTGAAGCTTTCTTT
CDR3 protein: CASSQDVGHWSEAFF

J gene: TRBJ2-5
clone size: -
V gene: TRBV4-1
D gene: -
CDR3 DNA: TGCGCCAGCAGCCAAATCGTTGGAGAGACCCAGTACTTC
CDR3 protein: CASSQIVGETQYF

J gene: TRBJ1-1
clone size: -
V gene: TRBV6-2/TRBV6-3
D gene: TRBD1
CDR3 DNA: TGTGCCAGCAGTTATCCGACAGGGTTCACTGAAGCTTTCTTT
CDR3 protein: CASSYPTGFTEAFF

J gene: TRBJ2-7
clone size: -
V gene: TRBV4-1
D gene: -
CDR3 DNA: TGCGCCAGCAGCCAACGGGAATTTGGGAGCTACGAGCAGTACTTC
CDR3 protein: CASSQREFGSYEQYF

J gene: TRBJ1-2
clone size: -
V gene: TRBV7-2
D gene: -
CDR3 DNA: TGTGCCAGCAGCTTAGGCTCAGCCTATGGCTACACCTTC
CDR3 protein: CASSLGSAYGYTF

J gene: TRBJ1-3
clone size: few
V gene: TRBV7-2
D gene: -
CDR3 DNA: TGTGCCAGCAGCTTCGACAGTGGCTCTGGAAACACCATATATTTT
CDR3 protein: CASSFDSGSGNTIYF

J gene: TRBJ1-1
clone size: -
V gene: TRBV7-2
D gene: -
CDR3 DNA: TGTGCCAGCAGCTCCCGGACCCCGGGCGGGGTTTTCTTT
CDR3 protein: CASSSRTPGGVFF

J gene: TRBJ1-6
clone size: -
V gene: TRBV2
D gene: TRBD1
CDR3 DNA: TGTGCCAGCCGTCGGTCTGGACAGGGGTATTCACCCCTCCACTTT
CDR3 protein: CASRRSGQGYSPLHF

J gene: TRBJ1-2
clone size: -
V gene: TRBV19
D gene: TRBD1
CDR3 DNA: TGTGCCAGTAGTCCAACCGACAGGGGGTGGTATGGCTACACCTTC
CDR3 protein: CASSPTDRGWYGYTF

J gene: TRBJ2-4
clone size: -
V gene: TRBV7-9
D gene: TRBD2
CDR3 DNA: TGTGCCAGCAGCTTAGTCGCGGGGGGAAAAAACATTCAGTACTTC
CDR3 protein: CASSLVAGGKNIQYF

J gene: TRBJ1-1
clone size: -
V gene: TRBV12-5
D gene: -
CDR3 DNA: TGTGCTAGTTCCAGAGATTACACTGAAGCTTTCTTT
CDR3 protein: CASSRDYTEAFF

J gene: TRBJ2-6
clone size: once
V gene: TRBV6-2/TRBV6-3
D gene: -
CDR3 DNA: TGTGCCAGCAGTTTGACCCGTACTGGGGCCAACGTCCTGACTTTC
CDR3 protein: CASSLTRTGANVLTF

J gene: TRBJ2-5
clone size: once
V gene: TRBV19
D gene: -
CDR3 DNA: TGTGCCAGTAGTATTACGGCGGTCCACCAAGAGACCCAGTACTTC
CDR3 protein: CASSITAVHQETQYF

J gene: TRBJ2-7
clone size: -
V gene: TRBV7-6
D gene: TRBD2
CDR3 DNA: TGTGCCAGCAGCTTAGCTAGCGGGCTAGCCTACGAGCAGTACTTC
CDR3 protein: CASSLASGLAYEQYF

J gene: TRBJ1-2
clone size: -
V gene: TRBV6-2/TRBV6-3
D gene: -
CDR3 DNA: TGTGCCAGCAGTTCCAGTTTTGGTACGAAGGACTATGGCTACACCTTC
CDR3 protein: CASSSSFGTKDYGYTF

J gene: TRBJ2-5
clone size: -
V gene: TRBV5-8
D gene: -
CDR3 DNA: TGTGCCAGCAGCTTGGCCCCGGGGTTGGACAGCCAAGAGACCCAGTACTTC
CDR3 protein: CASSLAPGLDSQETQYF

J gene: TRBJ1-2
clone size: -
V gene: TRBV4-2
D gene: TRBD1
CDR3 DNA: TGTGCCAGCAGCCAAGATCGCAGGGGGAACTATGGCTACACCTTC
CDR3 protein: CASSQDRRGNYGYTF

J gene: TRBJ1-2
clone size: -
V gene: TRBV3-1/TRBV3-2
D gene: -
CDR3 DNA: TGTGCCAGCAGCCAAGATGGACATTTCGGCTACACCTTC
CDR3 protein: CASSQDGHFGYTF

J gene: TRBJ1-4
clone size: once
V gene: TRBV6-2/TRBV6-3
D gene: -
CDR3 DNA: TGTGCCAGCAGTTACGATACCTCAACTAATGAAAAACTGTTTTTT
CDR3 protein: CASSYDTSTNEKLFF

J gene: TRBJ2-7
clone size: -
V gene: TRBV7-2
D gene: -
CDR3 DNA: TGTGCCAGCAGCTTAGTGTTGGGCGGGCGGGGAAGTAGCTCCTACGAGCAGTACTTC
CDR3 protein: CASSLVLGGRGSSSYEQYF

J gene: TRBJ1-2
clone size: -
V gene: TRBV7-8
D gene: -
CDR3 DNA: TGTGCCAGCAGCTTAGTAAGGTCAGGGGATGGCTACACCTTC
CDR3 protein: CASSLVRSGDGYTF

J gene: TRBJ2-3
clone size: -
V gene: TRBV11-3
D gene: -
CDR3 DNA: TGTGCCAGCAGCTTAGGGGCGAACCCGGCAGATACGCAGTATTTT
CDR3 protein: CASSLGANPADTQYF

J gene: TRBJ2-5
clone size: -
V gene: TRBV7-6
D gene: -
CDR3 DNA: TGTGCCAGCAGCTTAGACCACTCAGAGACCCAGTACTTC
CDR3 protein: CASSLDHSETQYF

J gene: TRBJ2-1
clone size: -
V gene: TRBV4-2
D gene: -
CDR3 DNA: TGTGCCAGCAGCCAAGTGAGAGGGAATGAGCAGTTCTTC
CDR3 protein: CASSQVRGNEQFF

J gene: TRBJ1-2
clone size: -
V gene: TRBV6-5
D gene: -
CDR3 DNA: TGTGCCAGCCATAAGCAGGGGTATGGCTACACCTTC
CDR3 protein: CASHKQGYGYTF